This is a list of T cell receptor beta chains from one sample in a study of cytomegalovirus exposure and HLA in healthy donors. The assay was immunoSEQ multiplex PCR, and TCRdb's table has in-frame clones only and misses some. The table has fewer than 150,000 clones, over 60% seen once. Sequencing was performed on PBMCs. Receptors were obtained from a man aged 25 to 40 in good health and CMV-seronegative. CDR3s include the opening cysteine and the closing phenylalanine or tryptophan. The D gene is left open where the match is weak.

V gene: TRBV6-5; D gene: TRBD1; J gene: TRBJ1-2; CDR3 DNA: TGTGCCAGCAGACCCCCGGGACAGAAAGGTGGCTACACCTTC; CDR3 protein: CASRPPGQKGGYTF
V gene: TRBV2; D gene: TRBD2; J gene: TRBJ2-3; CDR3 DNA: TGTGCCAGCAGTACTAGCGGGAGTGGCACAGATACGCAGTATTTT; CDR3 protein: CASSTSGSGTDTQYF
V gene: TRBV5-1; D gene: TRBD1; J gene: TRBJ2-7; CDR3 DNA: TGCGCCAGCCGGGACAGCTCCTACGAGCAGTACTTC; CDR3 protein: CASRDSSYEQYF
V gene: TRBV6-6; D gene: -; J gene: TRBJ2-7; CDR3 DNA: TGTGCCAGCAGTTACTCGAACTTTGCGGACGAGCAGTACTTC; CDR3 protein: CASSYSNFADEQYF
V gene: TRBV2; D gene: TRBD2; J gene: TRBJ2-7; CDR3 DNA: TGTGCCAGCAGGGTTAGCGGGAGCTCCTACGAGCAGTACTTC; CDR3 protein: CASRVSGSSYEQYF
V gene: TRBV5-4; D gene: TRBD1; J gene: TRBJ1-2; CDR3 DNA: TGTGCCAGCAGCTTGAACAGGGGGAACTATGGCTACACCTTC; CDR3 protein: CASSLNRGNYGYTF
V gene: TRBV5-4; D gene: -; J gene: TRBJ2-1; CDR3 DNA: TGTGCCAGCAGCTTGGGGGGAGGTCGGAATGAGCAGTTCTTC; CDR3 protein: CASSLGGGRNEQFF
V gene: TRBV28; D gene: -; J gene: TRBJ2-1; CDR3 DNA: TGTGCCAGCAGTTTCAATAGTGCTGAGCAGTTCTTC; CDR3 protein: CASSFNSAEQFF
V gene: TRBV6-6; D gene: TRBD1; J gene: TRBJ2-5; CDR3 DNA: TGTGCCAGCACCGACGGGGGACAGGGCGGGGAGACCCAGTACTTC; CDR3 protein: CASTDGGQGGETQYF
V gene: TRBV20-1; D gene: -; J gene: TRBJ1-5; CDR3 DNA: TGCAGTGCTAAGGCGGGTCAGCCCCAGCATTTT; CDR3 protein: CSAKAGQPQHF
V gene: TRBV29-1; D gene: TRBD2; J gene: TRBJ2-7; CDR3 DNA: TGCAGCGCACAATTACTAGCGGGAGTGCACGAGCAGTACTTC; CDR3 protein: CSAQLLAGVHEQYF
V gene: TRBV29-1; D gene: -; J gene: TRBJ2-5; CDR3 DNA: TGCAGCCCACCACTGACAGAAAAAGAGACCCAGTACTTC; CDR3 protein: CSPPLTEKETQYF